The rows below give T cell receptor beta chains drawn from one sample of a study of OX40 agonist ivuxolimab in advanced cancers. The method was immunoSEQ multiplex PCR; TCRdb's version includes in-frame clones alone and lacks a portion of them. The data hold roughly 50,000 clones, with over 70% observed a single time. The input for sequencing was CD4+ or CD8+ T cells sorted from blood, taken in a trial of the OX40 agonist ivuxolimab. The source of these receptors is an adult with an advanced solid tumor such as melanoma, head and neck, liver or kidney cancer. Each CDR3 is given with its conserved first and last residue. The order of the fields is V gene, clone size, D gene, J gene, CDR3 protein, CDR3 DNA. D genes are given only for firm matches. Some rows mark clone size as missing; the rest say once, few, many or name a class of expanded clone.

V: TRBV10-3
size: .
D: TRBD1
J: TRBJ1-5
CDR3: CAISDTRTGGDNQPQHF
DNA: TGTGCCATCAGTGATACTCGGACAGGGGGAGACAATCAGCCCCAGCATTTT

V: TRBV6-8
size: .
D: .
J: TRBJ2-2
CDR3: CASSHQGDNTGELFF
DNA: TGTGCCAGCAGTCATCAGGGCGACAACACCGGGGAGCTGTTTTTT

V: TRBV29-1
size: .
D: .
J: TRBJ1-2
CDR3: CSVDGVGGVGYTF
DNA: TGCAGCGTTGATGGTGTAGGGGGTGTTGGCTACACCTTC

V: TRBV5-6
size: .
D: .
J: TRBJ1-5
CDR3: CASSFGGSNQPQHF
DNA: TGTGCCAGCAGCTTCGGGGGGAGCAATCAGCCCCAGCATTTT

V: TRBV6-4
size: .
D: .
J: TRBJ1-1
CDR3: CASRRGSGDTEAFF
DNA: TGTGCCAGCAGACGGGGCAGCGGGGACACTGAAGCTTTCTTT

V: TRBV19
size: once
D: TRBD2
J: TRBJ2-5
CDR3: CASSKRELAEDQYF
DNA: TGTGCCAGTAGTAAAAGGGAACTAGCGGAGGATCAGTACTTC

V: TRBV6-5
size: few
D: TRBD2
J: TRBJ2-5
CDR3: CASSPGLAAETQYF
DNA: TGTGCCAGCTCGCCGGGACTAGCGGCCGAGACCCAGTACTTC

V: TRBV27
size: .
D: TRBD1
J: TRBJ2-7
CDR3: CASSPGPGQTRYEQYF
DNA: TGTGCCAGCAGTCCCGGGCCGGGACAGACTCGGTACGAGCAGTACTTC

V: TRBV18
size: .
D: .
J: TRBJ1-2
CDR3: CASSPNEAYGYTF
DNA: TGTGCCAGCTCACCAAACGAGGCGTATGGCTACACCTTC

V: TRBV27
size: .
D: TRBD1
J: TRBJ1-5
CDR3: CASKPQGAIGQPQHF
DNA: TGTGCCAGCAAACCCCAGGGGGCAATCGGACAGCCCCAGCATTTT

V: TRBV6-5
size: .
D: .
J: TRBJ2-2
CDR3: CASRPGLLNTGELFF
DNA: TGTGCCAGCAGGCCGGGACTCTTGAACACCGGGGAGCTGTTTTTT

V: TRBV5-6
size: .
D: .
J: TRBJ1-6
CDR3: CASSFGLPHSPLHF
DNA: TGTGCCAGCAGCTTTGGTTTACCCCATTCACCCCTCCACTTT

V: TRBV28
size: .
D: .
J: TRBJ1-2
CDR3: CASSFTGFNYGYTF
DNA: TGTGCCAGCAGTTTTACAGGCTTTAACTATGGCTACACCTTC

V: TRBV10-2
size: .
D: .
J: TRBJ1-3
CDR3: CAARGSSGNTIYF
DNA: TGCGCCGCGAGGGGTAGCTCTGGAAACACCATATATTTT

V: TRBV29-1
size: .
D: .
J: TRBJ1-5
CDR3: CSVARGNNQPQHF
DNA: TGCAGCGTTGCCCGGGGAAACAATCAGCCCCAGCATTTT